This TCR beta chain was recovered during a study of T-cell memory formation after mild COVID-19. About the research overall: Largely, the TCR clusters proved donor specific. General observations from the study: Memory sampled before infection contained some responding clones, suggesting cross-reactive memory joined. Mainly CM and EM harbored the contracting CD4+ clones; mainly EMRA harbored the CD8+ ones. CD4/CD8 balance characterized clones contracting day 15 to 85, and CD4+ skew characterized later expanders.

Germline CDR1 reads MGHRA; CDR2 reads YSYEKL. V was pared by 4 bases and J by 3 bases, with 12 bases between. The CDR3 contains 15 residues. This clonotype has just a few counts. What it binds is unknown. TCRdb re-derived calls from the 5' RACE reads in MiXCR, one entry per CDR3 protein. The sample has some 100,000 distinct CDR3 sequences; 11% are singletons. The sample consisted of PBMCs or a T cell subset sorted from them (not recorded which). The chain recombines TRBV4-1 with TRBJ2-2, with D perhaps TRBD1 or TRBD2 (5 bases each). The source of this sequence is a man aged 18 to 35 who had mild COVID-19 (a few samples of this study predate the infection). Cell type and time point are not known. The chain's CDR3 is CASSRRLQDTGELFF. The CDR3 nucleotides are TGCGCCAGCAGCCGGAGGTTACAGGACACCGGGGAGCTGTTTTTT.